Each of the 25 T cell receptor beta chains below was sequenced from the same sample in a study of T cell changes during pregnancy in multiple sclerosis. The protocol was immunoSEQ multiplex PCR, while the TCRdb copy is restricted to in-frame clones and leaves out a portion. The sample contains about 53,000 clones, about 88% of which appear only once. The source material was CD8+ T cells from peripheral blood mononuclear cells, sampled before pregnancy. These receptors originate from a female donor with multiple sclerosis, enrolled in a pregnancy study.

This chain connects TRBV27 to TRBJ1-1, with unresolved D. V lost 8 bases and J 0 bases, leaving 16 bases between the germline ends. Germline CDR1 and CDR2: MNHEY and SMNVEV (reference sequence). There are 15 residues in the CDR3. CDR3 in DNA: TGTGCCAGCTACCCTCCTCAGGCCATGAACACTGAAGCTTTCTTT. It yields the protein CASYPPQAMNTEAFF.

The V call is TRBV5-3, the J call TRBJ2-5; 9 nucleotides agree with TRBD1. TRBV5-3 is designated an ORF whose function remains uncertain. Trimming cost V 0 bases and J 5 bases; bases outside gene matches: 20. The CDR3 covers 20 residues. DNA for the CDR3: TGTGCCAGAAGCTTGGGTACCCCACCTTTAATGGGGACAGGGATTGAGACCCAGTACTTC. The encoded protein is CARSLGTPPLMGTGIETQYF.

This rearrangement joins TRBV27 to TRBJ2-1, with TRBD1 matching over 10 bases. This CDR3 is 16 amino acids long. Germline CDR1 MNHEY, CDR2 SMNVEV (reference sequence). The ends lost 6 bases at V and 8 bases at J; junction bases unmatched: 13. In DNA, the CDR3 is TGTGCCAGCAGCCCGGACAGGGGGGTAACACACGATGAGCAGTTCTTC. This sequence encodes CASSPDRGVTHDEQFF.

A single count supports this clone. One end of the junction is discordant with germline, which a read error may explain. The chain has TRBV20-1 and TRBJ1-1; 8 bases match TRBD1. Germline CDR1 DFQATT, CDR2 SNEGSKA (reference sequence). The CDR3 runs 11 residues. CDR3 region: CSARDRDRWVF. Here the CDR3 DNA reads TGCAGTGCTAGAGACCGGGACAGGTGGGTCTTT.

This chain uses TRBV29-1 with TRBJ1-4; the D is unclear. The CDR3 runs to 13 residues. Between the trimmed V and J ends, which lost 4 bases and 7 bases, there was a span of 13 bases. The germline gives CDR1 SQVTM, CDR2 ANQGSEA. This CDR3 is CSVVTGFSEKLFF. The CDR3 DNA follows: TGCAGCGTTGTAACCGGGTTCAGTGAAAAACTGTTTTTT.

J is TRBJ2-7 and V is TRBV6-5, with unresolved D. Germline assignment: CDR1 MNHEY and CDR2 SVGAGI. The CDR3 is 13 amino acids. The V gene lost 0 bases and the J gene lost 3 bases, with 6 bases spanning the gap. The CDR3, as DNA: TGTGCCAGCAGTTACTCAACAGTCTACGAGCAGTACTTC. Its translation is CASSYSTVYEQYF.

The chain combines TRBV6-5 with TRBJ2-7; TRBD1 matches at 10 bases. J was trimmed by 6 bases and V by 6 bases; bases with no gene match: 5. Germline-derived CDR1 and CDR2 are MNHEY and SVGAGI. CDR3 length equals 13 residues. The CDR3 is CASRGTGDREQYF. CDR3 coding DNA: TGTGCCAGCAGGGGGACAGGGGATCGCGAGCAGTACTTC.

The V and J genes are TRBV30 and TRBJ2-5; 8 bases align to TRBD2. After removal of 7 bases from V and 7 bases from J, the junction contained 11 bases not matched to a gene. The CDR3 loop spans 13 amino acids. CDR1 is GTSNPN and CDR2 is SVGIG in the germline V gene (reference sequence). The CDR3 region is CAFHGGGPATQYF. The CDR3 nucleotides are TGTGCCTTCCACGGGGGGGGGCCTGCGACCCAGTACTTC.

This chain uses TRBV4-3 with TRBJ2-2, with 11 bases matching TRBD2. The germline gives CDR1 LGHNA, CDR2 YSLEER. Trimming took 1 base from V and 2 from J; bases not matched to a gene: 12. The CDR3 has 20 amino acids. CDR3 nucleotide sequence: TGCGCCAGCAGCCAAGGGAAGTCGTTAGCGGGGGGGCTCAACACCGGGGAGCTGTTTTTT. Residues: CASSQGKSLAGGLNTGELFF.

The J gene is TRBJ1-1, the V gene TRBV20-1, with no clear D. Germline V gives CDR1 DFQATT, CDR2 SNEGSKA (reference sequence). Trimming removed 4 bases at V and 11 bases at J, with 5 bases between. This CDR3 region has 8 residues. CDR3 bases: TGCAGTGCTAACCGGGCTTTCTTT. Its translation is CSANRAFF.

This chain connects TRBV9 to TRBJ2-7; 9 bases fit TRBD1. There are 15 residues in the CDR3. J was trimmed by 7 bases and V by 4 bases; bases with no gene match: 12. Germline lookup yields CDR1 SGDLS and CDR2 YYNGEE. The CDR3 sequence: CASSLRTGAAWEQYF. The CDR3 coding sequence is TGTGCCAGCAGCTTACGGACAGGGGCCGCTTGGGAGCAGTACTTC.

This clone has only a few counts. This chain joins TRBV4-3 and TRBJ1-2, with 9 bases identical to TRBD1. Trimming removed 3 bases from V and 4 bases from J; junction bases left unmatched: 15. Germline CDR1 LGHNA, CDR2 YSLEER. CDR3 size: 18 residues. The CDR3 sequence: CASSHSLRQGVVAYGYTF. The CDR3 bases are TGCGCCAGCAGCCACTCTTTAAGACAGGGGGTAGTTGCCTATGGCTACACCTTC.

This sequence joins TRBV4-2 and TRBJ2-1; TRBD2 agrees at 9 bases. V shed 0 bases, J shed 5 bases, and the junction held 8 bases outside the gene matches. Germline V gives CDR1 LGHNA, CDR2 YNFKEQ. The CDR3 has 17 amino acids. The CDR3: CASSQEGEAGGNNEQFF. CDR3 sequence (DNA): TGTGCCAGCAGCCAAGAAGGGGAAGCGGGGGGAAACAATGAGCAGTTCTTC.

The sample holds a few counts of this clone. This chain joins TRBV6-1 and TRBJ2-5, with D possibly being TRBD1 (6 bases). The CDR3 runs 15 residues. The V end lost 5 bases, the J end lost 2 bases, and 15 bases lay between the germline ends. Germline V gives CDR1 MNHNS, CDR2 SASEGT. The CDR3 loop is CASSTLGGDQETQYF. As DNA, the CDR3 is TGTGCCAGCAGTACCTTAGGGGGAGATCAAGAGACCCAGTACTTC.

The rearrangement links TRBV6-5 to TRBJ1-4; D is unresolved. The CDR3 runs to 14 residues. From germline, CDR1 is MNHEY and CDR2 SVGAGI. Between the trimmed V and J ends, which lost 1 base and 1 base, there was a span of 4 bases. The chain's CDR3 is CASSYFQTNEKLFF. The CDR3 DNA is TGTGCCAGCAGTTACTTTCAAACTAATGAAAAACTGTTTTTT.

The chain links TRBV7-9 to TRBJ1-2; weak D call: TRBD1 (5 bases). Trimming took off 1 base at V and 8 bases at J, with 14 bases between the two ends. This CDR3 has 14 residues. Germline-derived CDR1 and CDR2 are SEHNR and FQNEAQ (reference sequence). CDR3 in DNA: TGTGCCAGCAGCTTAGGCGACAGTTTCAACGGCTACACCTTC. Its protein is CASSLGDSFNGYTF.

The chain employs TRBV7-2 and TRBJ2-3; D is uncertain. The CDR3 has 14 amino acids. From germline, CDR1 is SGHTA and CDR2 FQGNSA. V gave up 1 base and J gave up 0 bases, with 5 bases separating them. In DNA, the CDR3 is TGTGCCAGCAGCTTAGATCTTAGCACAGATACGCAGTATTTT. Translating gives CASSLDLSTDTQYF.

The chain carries TRBV5-6 and TRBJ2-7; possibly TRBD1 for D (6 bases). The CDR3 sequence is 14 residues long. Germline assignment: CDR1 SGHDT and CDR2 YYEEEE. Trimming cost V 0 bases and J 2 bases, with 9 bases left between them. CDR3 coding DNA: TGTGCCAGCAGCTTGGGACAGGCCACCTACGAGCAGTACTTC. Its protein is CASSLGQATYEQYF.

The CDR3 spells CASNAGAGYTF. The DNA for the CDR3 is TGTGCCAGTAATGCGGGGGCCGGCTACACCTTC. The rearrangement links TRBV19 to TRBJ1-2; maybe TRBD1 (6 bases). Trimming left V 7 bases short and J 8 bases short, with 11 bases between. From germline, CDR1 is LNHDA and CDR2 SQIVND (reference sequence). The CDR3 covers 11 residues. Drawing the rest from reference TRBV19 and TRBJ1-2, the complete variable domain is DGGITQSPKYLFRKEGQNVTLSCEQNLNHDAMYWYRQDPGQGLRLIYYSQIVNDFQKGDIAEGYSVSREKKESFPLTVTSAQKNPTAFYLCASNAGAGYTFGSGTRLTVV.

The V gene is TRBV25-1, the J gene TRBJ2-7; D gene ambiguous. V lost 3 bases, J lost 0 bases, and 15 bases lay in between. Germline-derived CDR1 and CDR2 are MGHDK and SYGVNS. The CDR3 length is 16 residues. This chain's CDR3 is CASSEPKTGSSYEQYF. The DNA for the CDR3 is TGTGCCAGCAGTGAGCCGAAGACTGGCAGCTCCTACGAGCAGTACTTC.

This chain links TRBV11-2 with TRBJ2-7, with D possibly matching TRBD2 (6 bases). Germline V gene lookup returns CDR1 SGHAT and CDR2 FQNNGV. The CDR3 is made up of 14 amino acids. V was cut by 1 base and J by 7 bases, with 14 bases left in between. CDR3 coding DNA: TGTGCCAGCAGCTTAGGACTAGGGAGGAGAGAGCAGTACTTC. Residues: CASSLGLGRREQYF.

The chain carries TRBV6-5 and TRBJ2-7; D might be TRBD1 (5 bases). V was cut by 10 bases and J by 4 bases, with 17 bases left in between. The CDR3 totals 13 residues. CDR1 is MNHEY, CDR2 SVGAGI, per germline. DNA of the CDR3: TGTGCCATCTCTTGGGGCCCTGGGTACGAGCAGTACTTC. This translates into CAISWGPGYEQYF.

The J gene is TRBJ1-1, the V gene TRBV18; the D gene is possibly TRBD1 (5 bases). The V end was cut by 3 bases, the J end by 1 base, with 12 bases between. CDR1 and CDR2 (germline): KGHSH, LQKENI. The CDR3 contains 15 residues. The CDR3 is CASSPGGGKNTEAFF. The DNA of the CDR3 is TGTGCCAGCTCACCGGGGGGGGGAAAGAACACTGAAGCTTTCTTT.

J is TRBJ2-7 and V is TRBV10-1; D remains unclear. Germline assignment: CDR1 WNHNN and CDR2 SYGVQD (reference sequence). CDR3 length: 13 residues. V was trimmed by 4 bases and J by 0 bases, leaving 7 bases between them. This CDR3 is CASSAGDSYEQYF. For the CDR3, the DNA is TGCGCCAGCAGTGCCGGAGACTCCTACGAGCAGTACTTC.

The table lists this clone with a count of one. The CDR3 region is CASSVQTSGGIYNEQFF. CDR3 in DNA: TGTGCCAGCAGCGTACAGACCAGCGGGGGGATATACAATGAGCAGTTCTTC. This chain connects TRBV9 to TRBJ2-1, with 9 positions matching TRBD2. The CDR3 length is 17 residues. V lost 1 base and J lost 4; bases outside the gene matches: 9. Germline V gene lookup returns CDR1 SGDLS and CDR2 YYNGEE.